The T cell receptor (beta chain) under discussion was sequenced for a study of T cell responses to AZD1222 COVID-19 vaccine. The CDR3 is made up of 14 amino acids. V shed 3 bases and J shed 4 bases, with 12 bases lying between them. Looked up from germline, CDR1 is ENHRY and CDR2 is SYGVKD. This table comes from immunoSEQ multiplex PCR, and its TCRdb copy is limited to in-frame clones, with some not included. The sample has 110,000 or so clones, over 75% seen once. Sequenced here: peripheral blood, sampled on day 0 of MenACWY control vaccination. The V gene is TRBV10-3, the J gene TRBJ1-2, with D maybe TRBD1 (5 bases). The origin of this receptor is an adult in good health. Here the CDR3 reads CAISEAPGGYGYTF. The CDR3 DNA sequence: TGTGCCATCAGTGAAGCCCCGGGGGGCTATGGCTACACCTTC.